Following are 4 T cell receptor beta chains from one sample sequenced in a study of early T cells in non-severe SARS-CoV-2 infection (dated by TCRdb to about 2021). The library was built by means of 5' RACE. This sample was sequenced with a NextSeq 500. The public sequencing data were trimmed at Q25 with fastp and processed into clonotypes with MiXCR by TCRdb, which kept only in-frame beta chains. Rows matching on CDR3 protein sequence are summarized as one entry with the most common DNA and genes. Counted in this sample were about 110,000 distinct CDR3 sequences; about 12% of them appeared once. Less than 3.5% of the sample rests with the top ten. The sequencing input was whole blood. These receptors all come from an adult who was a healthcare worker with PCR-confirmed SARS-CoV-2 infection or an uninfected control (not recorded which).

Only a few counts were recorded for this clonotype. The chain recombines TRBV20-1 with TRBJ1-6; D uncertain. The V gene's germline CDR1 is DFQATT and CDR2 SNEGSKA (reference sequence). V was pared by 1 base and J by 0 bases, with 7 bases between. This CDR3 region has 15 residues. CDR3 in DNA: TGCAGTGCTAGAGTGGGGAGCTCCTATAATTCACCCCTCCACTTT. Translating gives CSARVGSSYNSPLHF.

This clonotype appeared once. At one of its ends the junction is not consistent with the germline gene, which may arise from a read error. The chain recombines TRBV28 with TRBJ1-5; 7 nucleotides line up with TRBD1. CDR3 length: 14 residues. CDR1 is MDHEN and CDR2 is SYDVKM in the germline V gene. The CDR3 DNA is TGTGCCAGCAGTCGGACAGGAGGAACCCAGCCCCGGCATTTT. This gives the protein CASSRTGGTQPRHF.

This clonotype was recorded many times. The J gene is TRBJ2-1, the V gene TRBV29-1; D is uncertain. Trimming took 6 bases from V and 4 from J, leaving 13 bases between them. CDR1 and CDR2 (germline): SQVTM, ANQGSEA. The CDR3 runs to 13 residues. CDR3 region: CSVAQSSYNEQFF. In nucleotides, the CDR3 is TGCAGCGTGGCCCAGAGTTCTTACAATGAGCAGTTCTTC.

This clonotype was detected a few times. The V call is TRBV7-9, the J call TRBJ2-3; the D gene could be TRBD1 or TRBD2 (7 bases each). This CDR3 has 14 amino acids. V lost 3 bases, J lost 9 bases, and 16 bases lay in between. Germline V gene sequence: CDR1 SEHNR, CDR2 FQNEAQ (reference sequence). The CDR3 DNA follows: TGTGCCAGCAGCTTGGGGAGGGGGCCTGGCACGCAGTATTTT. The encoded protein is CASSLGRGPGTQYF.